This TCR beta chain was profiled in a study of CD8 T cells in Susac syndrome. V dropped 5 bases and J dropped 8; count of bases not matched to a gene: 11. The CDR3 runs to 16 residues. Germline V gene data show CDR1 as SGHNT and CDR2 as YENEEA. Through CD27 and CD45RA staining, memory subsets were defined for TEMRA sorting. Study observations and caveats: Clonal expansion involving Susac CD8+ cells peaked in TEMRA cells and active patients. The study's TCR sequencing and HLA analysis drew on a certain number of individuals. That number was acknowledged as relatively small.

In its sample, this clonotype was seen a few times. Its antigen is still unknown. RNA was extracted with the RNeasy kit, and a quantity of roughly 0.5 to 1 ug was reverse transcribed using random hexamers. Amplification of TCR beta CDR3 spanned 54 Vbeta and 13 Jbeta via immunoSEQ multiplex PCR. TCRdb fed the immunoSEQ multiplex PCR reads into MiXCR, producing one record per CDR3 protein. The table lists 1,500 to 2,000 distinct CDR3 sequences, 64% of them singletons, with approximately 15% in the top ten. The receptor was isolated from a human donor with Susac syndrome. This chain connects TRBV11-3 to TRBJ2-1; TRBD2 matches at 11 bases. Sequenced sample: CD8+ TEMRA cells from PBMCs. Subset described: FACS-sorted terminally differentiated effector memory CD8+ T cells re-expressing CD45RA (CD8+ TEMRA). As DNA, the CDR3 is TGTGCCAGCAGCCCCGGTTTTAGCGGGGGGGCTCATGAGCAGTTCTTC. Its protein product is CASSPGFSGGAHEQFF.